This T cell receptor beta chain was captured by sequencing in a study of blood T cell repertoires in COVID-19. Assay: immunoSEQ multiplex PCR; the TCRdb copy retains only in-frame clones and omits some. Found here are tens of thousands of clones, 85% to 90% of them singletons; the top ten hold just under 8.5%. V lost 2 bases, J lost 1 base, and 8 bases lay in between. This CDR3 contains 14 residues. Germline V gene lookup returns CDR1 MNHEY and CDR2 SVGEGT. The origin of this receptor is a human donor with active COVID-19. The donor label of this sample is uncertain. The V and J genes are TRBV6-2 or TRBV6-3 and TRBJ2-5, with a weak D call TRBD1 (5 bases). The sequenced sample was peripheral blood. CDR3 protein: CASSYPGFQETQYF. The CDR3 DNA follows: TGTGCCAGCAGTTACCCAGGGTTCCAAGAGACCCAGTACTTC.